This entry features one TCR beta chain sequence. Profiling relied on immunoSEQ multiplex PCR, and the TCRdb table lists in-frame clones only, not all of them. The repertoire holds some 99,000 clones, with 70% to 90% as singletons. This sample was taken from a study of blood T cell repertoires in COVID-19. Study-wide background: The samples span acute and convalescent COVID-19 from the United States, Italy and Spain.

The CDR3 has 16 amino acids. CDR1 and CDR2 from the germline V gene are SGHVS and FQNEAQ. V was cut by 1 base and J by 6 bases, with 16 bases left in between. The source is a human donor with COVID-19, enrolled during active disease. The donor label of this sample is uncertain. J is TRBJ1-5 and V is TRBV7-8, with D hard to call. The material sequenced was peripheral blood. The CDR3 loop is CASSLVSGLGSQPQHF. CDR3 nucleotides: TGTGCCAGCAGCTTAGTATCCGGGTTGGGGAGTCAGCCCCAGCATTTT.